The entry below describes one T cell receptor (beta chain). The CDR3 is 17 residues long. The germline V gene encodes CDR1 LGHDT and CDR2 YNNKEL (reference sequence). Trimming at V came to 4 bases and at J to 10 bases, leaving 19 bases not matched to a gene. This sample was taken from a study of control samples from healthy donors and cancer patients. The data were produced by immunoSEQ multiplex PCR, yet TCRdb's version contains in-frame clones alone and is incomplete. The table includes about 180,000 clones, around 90% detected once. This sequence joins TRBV3-1 (or the pseudogene TRBV3-2) and TRBJ2-1, with TRBD2 matching 7 bases. The sample comprised blood. This sequence was found in a woman aged 40 to 50 in good health. CDR3 loop: CASSPRSGLGPLEEQFF. The CDR3 nucleotides read TGTGCCAGCAGCCCTAGGTCTGGACTAGGGCCCTTGGAGGAGCAGTTCTTC.